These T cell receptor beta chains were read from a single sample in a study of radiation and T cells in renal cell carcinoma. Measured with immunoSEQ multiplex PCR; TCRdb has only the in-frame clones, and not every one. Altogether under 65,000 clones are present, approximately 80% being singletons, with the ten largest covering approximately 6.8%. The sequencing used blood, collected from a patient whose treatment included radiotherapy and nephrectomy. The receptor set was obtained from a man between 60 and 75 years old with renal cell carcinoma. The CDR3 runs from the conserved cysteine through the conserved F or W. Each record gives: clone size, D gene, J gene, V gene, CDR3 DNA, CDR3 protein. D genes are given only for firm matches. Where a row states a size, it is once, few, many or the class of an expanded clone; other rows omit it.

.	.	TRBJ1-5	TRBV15	TGTGCCACCAGCAGAGGTACGACATATGGACATCAGCCCCAGCATTTT	CATSRGTTYGHQPQHF
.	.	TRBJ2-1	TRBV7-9	TGTGCCAGCAGCTTAGTCCATCGGGACCATGAGCAGTTCTTC	CASSLVHRDHEQFF
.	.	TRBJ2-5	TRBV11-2	TGTGCCAGCAGCTTACGTGGGGGGTACCAAGAGACCCAGTACTTC	CASSLRGGYQETQYF
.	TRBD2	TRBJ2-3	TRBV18	TGTGCCAGCTCACCAAGCCCGCTAGCGGCCTCAACCCGGGGCACAGATACGCAGTATTTT	CASSPSPLAASTRGTDTQYF
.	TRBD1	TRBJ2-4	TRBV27	TGTGCCAGCAGTGAACAGGGGCCAGCCAAAAACATTCAGTACTTC	CASSEQGPAKNIQYF
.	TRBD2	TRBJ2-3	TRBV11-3	TGTGCCAGCAGCCCCGGACTAGCGGGGGGGCCTGGCACAGATACGCAGTATTTT	CASSPGLAGGPGTDTQYF
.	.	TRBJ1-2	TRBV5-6	TGTGCCAGCAGCTTGGGTGGCAGTGGATTTGGGGGCTACACCTTC	CASSLGGSGFGGYTF
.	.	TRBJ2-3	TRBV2	TGTGCCACCCTCGACATCACAGATACGCAGTATTTT	CATLDITDTQYF
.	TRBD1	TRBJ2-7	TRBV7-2	TGTGCCAGCAGCTTGGGACAGCTTCGGGAGCAGTACTTC	CASSLGQLREQYF
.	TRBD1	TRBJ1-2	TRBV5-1	TGCGCCAGCAGCTCCTCCGGGACAGGGGGAAGTGGCTACACCTTC	CASSSSGTGGSGYTF
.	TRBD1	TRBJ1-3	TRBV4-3	TGCGCCAGCAGCCAAGATGGAACCGGGACAGGGCCTGCTGGAAACACCATATATTTT	CASSQDGTGTGPAGNTIYF
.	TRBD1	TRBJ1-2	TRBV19	TGTGCCAGTAGTGCCGGGACAGCCCCGGGGTATGGCTACACCTTC	CASSAGTAPGYGYTF
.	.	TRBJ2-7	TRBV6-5	TGTGCCAGCAGTTCCACGGGACACTCGCAGGACGAGCAGTACTTC	CASSSTGHSQDEQYF
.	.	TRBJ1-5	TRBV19	TGTGCCAGTGCCGTCGCAGTAAGTAATCAGCCCCAGCATTTT	CASAVAVSNQPQHF
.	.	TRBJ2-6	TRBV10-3	TGTGCCATCCCGGGAGACCTTTCATCCTCTGGGGCCAACGTCCTGACTTTC	CAIPGDLSSSGANVLTF
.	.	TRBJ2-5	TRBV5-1	TGCGCCAGCAGCTTTCCCTCCCAAGAGACCCAGTACTTC	CASSFPSQETQYF
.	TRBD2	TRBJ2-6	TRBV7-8	TGTGCCAGCAGCTCAGGACTAGCGGGGACCTCTGGGGCCAACGTCCTGACTTTC	CASSSGLAGTSGANVLTF
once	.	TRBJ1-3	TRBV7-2	TGTGCCAGCAGCCGACGGGGGGTTGCTGGAAACACCATATATTTT	CASSRRGVAGNTIYF
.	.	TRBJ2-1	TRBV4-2	TGTGCCAGCAGCAAAGACAGAGCGTCGAATGAGCAGTTCTTC	CASSKDRASNEQFF
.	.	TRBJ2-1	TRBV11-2	TGTGCCAGCAGATCTTCCAGGGGTGAGCAGTTCTTC	CASRSSRGEQFF
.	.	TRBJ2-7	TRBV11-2	TGTGCCAGCAGCTCCTCCTACGAGCAGTACTTC	CASSSSYEQYF
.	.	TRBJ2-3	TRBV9	TGTGCCAGCAGCGTAGGCCTCCAGGGAACAGATACGCAGTATTTT	CASSVGLQGTDTQYF